Shown below are 24 T cell receptor beta chains from a single sample sequenced in a study of blood T cell repertoires in COVID-19. Assay used: immunoSEQ multiplex PCR; TCRdb lists only in-frame clones, some missing. The sample records approximately 320,000 clones, just under 90% being singletons. Material for sequencing was peripheral blood. The receptors come from a woman aged 25 to 39 with COVID-19, enrolled during active disease.

V gene TRBV6-2 or TRBV6-3 combines with J gene TRBJ1-4; no clear D. The germline gives CDR1 MNHEY, CDR2 SVGEGT. The V gene lost 3 bases and the J gene lost 0 bases, with 17 bases spanning the gap. This CDR3 is 18 amino acids long. CDR3 sequence: CASSYPVATFATNEKLFF. The CDR3 nucleotides read TGTGCCAGCAGTTATCCTGTAGCAACCTTTGCAACTAATGAAAAACTGTTTTTT.

J is TRBJ2-1 and V is TRBV9; unclear D gene. The CDR3 totals 14 residues. V lost 6 bases, J lost 3 bases, and 13 bases lay in between. The germline V gene has CDR1 SGDLS and CDR2 YYNGEE. CDR3: CASTQARDYNEQFF. Here the CDR3 DNA reads TGTGCCAGCACCCAAGCGCGCGACTACAATGAGCAGTTCTTC. The entire variable domain, with the rest obtained from reference TRBV9 and TRBJ2-1, is as follows: DSGVTQTPKHLITATGQRVTLRCSPRSGDLSVYWYQQSLDQGLQFLIQYYNGEERAKGNILERFSAQQFPDLHSELNLSSLELGDSALYFCASTQARDYNEQFFGPGTRLTVL.

The V gene is TRBV3-1 (or the pseudogene TRBV3-2), the J gene TRBJ2-7; 7 nucleotides align to TRBD1. There are 15 residues in the CDR3. V shed 1 base, J shed 3 bases, and the junction held 6 bases outside the gene matches. Germline CDR1 is LGHDT and CDR2 is YNNKEL (reference sequence). For the CDR3, the DNA is TGTGCCAGCAGCCAAGGGATAAGGGGGCACTACGAGCAGTACTTC. This codes for CASSQGIRGHYEQYF.

The count of this clone is one. The V call is TRBV7-2, the J call TRBJ2-7; 7 bases match TRBD1. J gave up 4 bases and V 3 bases, and 3 bases lay outside the gene matches. The CDR3 runs 13 residues. In germline, CDR1 is SGHTA, CDR2 FQGNSA. In nucleotides, the CDR3 is TGTGCCAGCAGCTTCTCACAGGGGTACGAGCAGTACTTC. This translates into CASSFSQGYEQYF.

The chain recombines TRBV5-1 with TRBJ1-4, with D possibly TRBD1 on 5 matching bases. The CDR3 is 15 amino acids. Germline loops: CDR1 SGHRS, CDR2 YFSETQ. Trimming cost V 2 bases and J 3 bases, with 11 bases left between them. CDR3 residues: CASSFEGVANEKLFF. Here the CDR3 DNA reads TGCGCCAGCAGCTTCGAAGGGGTAGCTAATGAAAAACTGTTTTTT.

The chain recombines TRBV7-2 with TRBJ1-6; 12 positions match TRBD1. Trimming at V came to 5 bases and at J to 14 bases, leaving 10 bases not matched to a gene. The CDR3 covers 15 residues. CDR1 is SGHTA, CDR2 FQGNSA, per germline. In DNA, the CDR3 is TGTGCCAGCAGCGACCGGGACAGGGGGCGCCTTGCCCTCCACTTT. As protein: CASSDRDRGRLALHF. Variable domain in full (rest from reference TRBV7-2 and TRBJ1-6): GAGVSQSPSNKVTEKGKDVELRCDPISGHTALYWYRQSLGQGLEFLIYFQGNSAPDKSGLPSDRFSAERTGGSVSTLTIQRTQQEDSAVYLCASSDRDRGRLALHFGNGTRLTVT.

The DNA for the CDR3 is TGTGCCAGCAGTCCCTCGCGGGGGGGTCGCACAGATACGCAGTATTTT. Protein sequence: CASSPSRGGRTDTQYF. The J gene is TRBJ2-3, the V gene TRBV27, with 9 bases that match TRBD2. Trimming at V came to 5 bases and at J to 1 base, leaving 7 bases not matched to a gene. CDR1 and CDR2 (germline): MNHEY, SMNVEV (reference sequence). This CDR3 is built from 16 residues.

V and J are TRBV11-2 and TRBJ1-4; D is uncertain. CDR1 and CDR2 (germline): SGHAT, FQNNGV. V shed 5 bases and J shed 7 bases, with 8 bases lying between them. CDR3 length: 12 residues. The CDR3 region is CASSLPGEKLFF. Here the CDR3 DNA reads TGTGCCAGCAGCCTACCAGGTGAAAAACTGTTTTTT.

V usage is TRBV5-1 and J usage is TRBJ1-1; TRBD1 might be the D (5 bases). This CDR3 comprises 12 residues. Germline V gene data show CDR1 as SGHRS and CDR2 as YFSETQ. The V end lost 4 bases, the J end lost 7 bases, and 11 bases lay between the germline ends. The CDR3 reads CASSEMGGEAFF. Here the CDR3 DNA reads TGCGCCAGCAGCGAGATGGGGGGTGAAGCTTTCTTT.

The V call is TRBV5-1, the J call TRBJ2-1; TRBD1 agrees at 10 bases. The CDR3 runs 16 residues. With V trimmed by 4 bases and J by 3 bases, 7 bases remained unmatched. Looked up from germline, CDR1 is SGHRS and CDR2 is YFSETQ. CDR3 residues: CASSRPGTGVYNEQFF. CDR3 nucleotide sequence: TGCGCCAGCAGCCGACCCGGGACAGGGGTCTACAATGAGCAGTTCTTC. Using reference TRBV5-1 and TRBJ2-1 for the parts outside the CDR3, the full variable domain is KAGVTQTPRYLIKTRGQQVTLSCSPISGHRSVSWYQQTPGQGLQFLFEYFSETQRNKGNFPGRFSGRQFSNSRSEMNVSTLELGDSALYLCASSRPGTGVYNEQFFGPGTRLTVL.

This rearrangement joins TRBV5-6 to TRBJ1-2, with D hard to call. Trimming shortened V by 4 bases and J by 3 bases, and 10 bases separated the two germline ends. This CDR3 is 13 amino acids long. Germline values: CDR1 SGHDT, CDR2 YYEEEE. CDR3 residues: CASSGDAYYGYTF. CDR3 coding DNA: TGTGCCAGCAGCGGAGACGCCTACTATGGCTACACCTTC.

This clone came up once. This chain joins TRBV4-1 and TRBJ2-1; tentative D call: TRBD2 (6 bases). Germline V gene sequence: CDR1 MGHRA, CDR2 YSYEKL. This CDR3 comprises 15 residues. V lost 4 bases and J 9 bases, leaving 19 bases between the germline ends. CDR3 sequence: CASSRLSGGRGEQFF. In DNA form, the CDR3 reads TGCGCCAGCAGCCGACTATCCGGGGGTCGGGGTGAGCAGTTCTTC.

Notes on this clone: Other nucleotide sequences from this sample produce the same CDR3. The rearrangement uses TRBV5-5 and TRBJ2-5; 13 bases line up with TRBD2. The trim removed 0 bases at V and 2 bases at J, leaving 1 base unmatched. This CDR3 is 16 amino acids long. Germline loops: CDR1 SGHKS, CDR2 YYEKEE (reference sequence). The CDR3 coding sequence is TGTGCCAGCAGCTTGGGACTAGCGGGGGGTCAAGAGACCCAGTACTTC. Protein: CASSLGLAGGQETQYF.

The rearrangement links TRBV24-1 to TRBJ2-3, with D tentatively TRBD1 (5 bases). CDR1 and CDR2 (germline): KGHDR, SFDVKD. Trimming removed 5 bases from V and 0 bases from J, with 14 bases in between. The length of the CDR3 is 16 residues. This CDR3 reads CATSAVTGGSTDTQYF. In DNA, the CDR3 is TGTGCCACCAGTGCTGTAACAGGCGGAAGCACAGATACGCAGTATTTT.

The rearrangement joins TRBV2 to TRBJ2-7; 7 nucleotides line up with TRBD1. The CDR3 length is 13 residues. Trimming removed 11 bases from V and 2 bases from J; junction bases left unmatched: 9. The V gene's germline CDR1 is SNHLY and CDR2 FYNNEI. Here the CDR3 reads CACKGGETYEQYF. As DNA, the CDR3 is TGTGCCTGCAAAGGGGGCGAAACCTACGAGCAGTACTTC.

V usage is TRBV29-1 and J usage is TRBJ2-1; TRBD1 matches at 8 bases. The V segment lost 3 bases and the J segment 7 bases; nucleotides outside the gene matches: 8. The germline V gene has CDR1 SQVTM and CDR2 ANQGSEA. CDR3 length equals 14 residues. CDR3 residues: CSVDPGGRGNEQFF. The CDR3 DNA reads TGCAGCGTTGACCCAGGGGGCAGGGGAAATGAGCAGTTCTTC.

The V gene is TRBV12-3 or TRBV12-4, the J gene TRBJ2-7, with TRBD2 as a possible D gene (5 bases). CDR3 length: 12 amino acids. V lost 3 bases to trimming and J lost 7 bases, with 10 bases between them. CDR3 in amino acids: CASSFRRREQYF. The CDR3 coding sequence is TGTGCCAGCAGTTTCAGGAGGCGGGAGCAGTACTTC.

V is TRBV6-1 and J is TRBJ1-5; perhaps TRBD1 as D (6 bases). Trimming left V 1 base short and J 6 bases short, with 13 bases between. Germline assignment: CDR1 MNHNS and CDR2 SASEGT. This CDR3 spans 15 amino acids. The DNA of the CDR3 is TGTGCCAGCAGTGAAGAAGCAGGGGCGCCTCAGCCCCAGCATTTT. Protein: CASSEEAGAPQPQHF.

The chain carries TRBV5-1 and TRBJ1-2, with 9 bases identical to TRBD1. Trimming cost V 4 bases and J 12 bases; bases outside gene matches: 10. CDR3 length: 13 amino acids. Germline V gene data show CDR1 as SGHRS and CDR2 as YFSETQ. The CDR3 sequence is CASSPTGGLGNTF. CDR3 coding DNA: TGCGCCAGCAGCCCGACAGGGGGATTAGGAAACACCTTC.

The chain employs TRBV7-9 and TRBJ1-5; 7 bases match TRBD1. The CDR3 contains 14 residues. The V gene end was trimmed by 5 bases and the J gene end by 7 bases; junction bases not matched to a gene: 8. Germline V CDR1 and CDR2: SEHNR, FQNEAQ (reference sequence). The CDR3 is CASSILGGAQPQHF. CDR3 in DNA: TGTGCCAGCAGCATCCTAGGGGGCGCCCAGCCCCAGCATTTT.

V is TRBV5-6 and J is TRBJ2-1, with 10 bases that match TRBD2. Germline CDR1 is SGHDT and CDR2 is YYEEEE. Trimming at V came to 4 bases and at J to 0 bases, leaving 4 bases not matched to a gene. The length of the CDR3 is 16 residues. The DNA for the CDR3 is TGTGCCAGCAGCGGGGGACTAGCGCTCTCCTACAATGAGCAGTTCTTC. Translation: CASSGGLALSYNEQFF.

The V gene is TRBV5-6, the J gene TRBJ2-7; D may be TRBD2 (6 bases). CDR3 length: 13 amino acids. V was shortened by 4 bases and J by 8 bases, with 16 bases between the two germline ends. From germline, CDR1 is SGHDT and CDR2 YYEEEE. This CDR3 reads CASSVAGNSKQYF. In nucleotides, the CDR3 is TGTGCCAGCAGCGTGGCGGGGAACTCTAAGCAGTACTTC.

The V call is TRBV14, the J call TRBJ2-7, with TRBD1 matching over 7 bases. V shed 7 bases, J shed 1 base, and the junction held 10 bases outside the gene matches. This CDR3 comprises 15 residues. Germline CDR1 reads SGHDN; CDR2 reads FVKESK. The DNA for the CDR3 is TGTGCCAGCATTATACCGGGACAGACTTCCTACGAGCAGTACTTC. Encoded protein: CASIIPGQTSYEQYF.

The chain couples TRBV11-2 to TRBJ1-1; D is undetermined. This CDR3 spans 13 amino acids. Between the trimmed V and J ends, which lost 1 base and 5 bases, there was a span of 8 bases. Looked up from germline, CDR1 is SGHAT and CDR2 is FQNNGV. CDR3 DNA sequence: TGTGCCAGCAGCTTAGGGAGGGTAACTGAAGCTTTCTTT. Its protein product is CASSLGRVTEAFF. The variable domain in full, completed from reference TRBV11-2 and TRBJ1-1, reads EAGVAQSPRYKIIEKRQSVAFWCNPISGHATLYWYQQILGQGPKLLIQFQNNGVVDDSQLPKDRFSAERLKGVDSTLKIQPAKLEDSAVYLCASSLGRVTEAFFGQGTRLTVV.